The T cell receptor beta chain under discussion was sequenced for a study of beta chain features in type 1 diabetes. TCRB transcripts that were expressed got sequenced, as all of the isolated RNA had been reverse transcribed. Sequenced by immunoSEQ multiplex PCR; TCRdb stores in-frame clones only, minus some. Here the sample spans about 28,000 clones, roughly three fifths being singletons. The study, taken as a whole, reports: Patients with Type 1 diabetes showed moderately but significantly shorter TCRB CDR3s in all four CD4+ subsets. Naive, central memory and Treg TCRB repertoires seemed to resemble each other more closely in patients than they did in healthy donors. Resolution of whether HLA type affects TCRB rearrangement was not achieved here.

This CDR3 spans 14 amino acids. Germline V gene lookup returns CDR1 MDHEN and CDR2 SYDVKM. Trimming shortened V by 8 bases and J by 9 bases, and 20 bases separated the two germline ends. On this clone itself: The antigen is not known.

Averaging approximately 0.11 L, one heparinised blood draw was given by each donor. Sequenced sample: Tregs from blood. This chain connects TRBV28 to TRBJ2-1, with D possibly being TRBD1 (5 bases). This sequence was found in a woman aged 18-35 years with type 1 diabetes. The CDR3 reads CASGQPGPIAEQFF. The CDR3 coding sequence is TGTGCCAGCGGACAACCGGGCCCTATCGCTGAGCAGTTCTTC.